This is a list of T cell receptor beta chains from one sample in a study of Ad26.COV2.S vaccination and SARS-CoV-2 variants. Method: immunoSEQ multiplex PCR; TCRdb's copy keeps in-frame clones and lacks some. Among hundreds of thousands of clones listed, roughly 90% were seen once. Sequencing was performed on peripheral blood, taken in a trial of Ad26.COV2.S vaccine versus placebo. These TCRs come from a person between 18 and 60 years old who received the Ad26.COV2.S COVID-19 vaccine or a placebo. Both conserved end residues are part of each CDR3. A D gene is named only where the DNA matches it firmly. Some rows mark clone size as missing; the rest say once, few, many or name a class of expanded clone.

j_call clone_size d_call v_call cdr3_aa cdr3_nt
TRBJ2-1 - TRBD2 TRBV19 CASREASGEQFF TGTGCCAGTAGGGAAGCTAGCGGTGAGCAGTTCTTC
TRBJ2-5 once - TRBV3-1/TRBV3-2 CASSRFQPRVGTQYF TGTGCCAGCAGCCGCTTTCAGCCCCGAGTTGGGACCCAGTACTTC
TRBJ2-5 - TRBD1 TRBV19 CASSRGQGFETQYF TGTGCCAGTAGTAGGGGACAGGGGTTCGAGACCCAGTACTTC
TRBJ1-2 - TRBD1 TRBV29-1 CSVRGDRNYGYTF TGCAGCGTCCGTGGGGACAGAAACTATGGCTACACCTTC
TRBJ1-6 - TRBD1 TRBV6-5 CASSSSGTEGSPLHF TGTGCCAGCAGTTCATCCGGGACAGAAGGGTCACCCCTCCACTTT
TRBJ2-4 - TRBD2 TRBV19 CASSVLAGAVDIQYF TGTGCCAGTAGTGTTTTAGCGGGAGCTGTCGACATTCAGTACTTC
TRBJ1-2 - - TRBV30 CAWRDSPNYGYTF TGTGCCTGGAGAGACAGTCCTAACTATGGCTACACCTTC
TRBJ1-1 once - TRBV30 CAWRFGRLDEAFF TGTGCCTGGAGATTCGGCAGGTTGGATGAAGCTTTCTTT
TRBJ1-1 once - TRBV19 CATKGRGVATNTEAFF TGTGCCACTAAGGGAAGGGGCGTAGCGACGAACACTGAAGCTTTCTTT
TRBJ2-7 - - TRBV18 CASSPPGQRYEQYF TGTGCCAGCTCCCCGCCAGGACAGAGGTACGAGCAGTACTTC
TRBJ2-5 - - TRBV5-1 CASSSIPGRQETQYF TGCGCCAGCAGCTCAATACCTGGCAGACAAGAGACCCAGTACTTC
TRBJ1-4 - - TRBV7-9 CASSRSSSANEKLFF TGTGCCAGCAGCCGCAGCAGTTCGGCTAATGAAAAACTGTTTTTT
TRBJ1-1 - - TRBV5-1 CASSPDGGGTEAFF TGCGCCAGCAGCCCGGACGGGGGAGGGACTGAAGCTTTCTTT
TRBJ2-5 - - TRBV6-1 CASSYFETQYF TGTGCCAGCAGTTATTTTGAGACCCAGTACTTC
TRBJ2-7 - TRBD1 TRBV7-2 CASTRTGLSYEQYF TGTGCCAGCACCCGGACAGGCCTCTCCTACGAGCAGTACTTC
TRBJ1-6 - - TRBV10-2 CASSESQGALLNSPLHF TGCGCCAGCAGTGAGTCCCAGGGTGCCCTCCTAAATTCACCCCTCCACTTT
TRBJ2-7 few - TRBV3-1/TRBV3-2 CASSHFRSYEQYF TGTGCCAGCAGCCATTTTCGGTCCTACGAGCAGTACTTC
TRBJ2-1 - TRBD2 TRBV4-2 CASSQDSFTASGSNEQFF TGTGCCAGCAGCCAAGACAGCTTTACGGCTAGCGGGTCCAATGAGCAGTTCTTC
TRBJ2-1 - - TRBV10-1 CASSAGKNEQFF TGCGCCAGCAGTGCAGGAAAGAATGAGCAGTTCTTC
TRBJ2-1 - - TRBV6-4 CASSDEFSGSSYNEQFF TGTGCCAGCAGTGACGAATTTAGCGGAAGCTCCTACAATGAGCAGTTCTTC
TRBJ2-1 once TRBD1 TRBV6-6 CASSRPRTGSLGDEQFF TGTGCCAGCAGTCGACCCAGGACAGGGAGCCTGGGGGATGAGCAGTTCTTC
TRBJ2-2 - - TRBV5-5 CASSLGGGGDTGELFF TGTGCCAGCAGCTTAGGAGGCGGAGGGGACACCGGGGAGCTGTTTTTT
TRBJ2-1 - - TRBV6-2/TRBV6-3 CASSYPRRGARNEQFF TGTGCCAGCAGTTACCCGAGAAGGGGCGCGCGGAATGAGCAGTTCTTC